These 11 T cell receptor beta chains were all obtained from the same sample, sequenced in a study of T cell repertoires in aging, cancer and after chemotherapy. Amplification of TCR beta used genomic DNA extracted from peripheral blood. Multiplex touch-down PCR with TRB-A/B primers amplified rearranged V-D-J TRB sequences. A single record per CDR3 protein comes from TCRdb applying MiXCR to the multiplex PCR reads. The table lists 10,000 or so distinct CDR3 sequences, 20% to 30% of them singletons. Material: blood. Source of these receptors: a human donor in good health.

This clonotype was recorded a few times. This chain uses TRBV11-3 with TRBJ2-1; TRBD2 aligns across 10 bases. The V and J ends lost 8 bases and 1 base, in that order; junction bases with no gene match: 5. Germline CDR1 is SGHNT and CDR2 is YENEEA. CDR3 length: 15 amino acids. Written as DNA, the CDR3 is TGTGCCAGCGGATATAGCGGGAGGTCCTACAATGAGCAGTTCTTC. It yields the protein CASGYSGRSYNEQFF.

This clonotype is medium-sized (0.01 to 0.1%) by share. This sequence joins TRBV29-1 and TRBJ2-7, with 7 bases matching TRBD1. CDR1 and CDR2 from the germline V gene are SQVTM and ANQGSEA. CDR3 length: 11 amino acids. J was trimmed by 4 bases and V by 7 bases; bases with no gene match: 4. CDR3 sequence (DNA): TGCAGCGCAGGGACAGAGTACGAGCAGTACTTC. This codes for CSAGTEYEQYF.

The CDR3 loop reads CSARVTGGQPQHF. The DNA for the CDR3 is TGCAGTGCTAGGGTGACAGGAGGACAGCCCCAGCATTTT. The chain carries TRBV20-1 and TRBJ1-5; D possibly corresponds to TRBD1 (6 bases). Germline CDR1 and CDR2: DFQATT and SNEGSKA (reference sequence). V gave up 3 bases and J gave up 7 bases, with 13 bases separating them. The CDR3 runs 13 residues.

This clonotype appeared a few times. V usage is TRBV19 and J usage is TRBJ2-3; TRBD2 agrees at 13 bases. This CDR3 comprises 16 residues. The germline V gene encodes CDR1 LNHDA and CDR2 SQIVND (reference sequence). Trimming at V came to 9 bases and at J to 3 bases, leaving 9 bases not matched to a gene. In DNA, the CDR3 is TGTGCCAGCAGCATAGGACTAGCGGGAGTGACAGATACGCAGTATTTT. Protein sequence: CASSIGLAGVTDTQYF.

This clonotype was found a few times. The V and J genes are TRBV24-1 and TRBJ2-1; D might be TRBD1 or TRBD2, each matching 6 bases. The CDR3 runs 15 residues. The germline V gene encodes CDR1 KGHDR and CDR2 SFDVKD. Trimming removed 3 bases at V and 6 bases at J, with 14 bases between. The CDR3 DNA reads TGTGCCACCAGTGATGCTAGCGTAGGGGGCAATGAGCAGTTCTTC. Its translation is CATSDASVGGNEQFF.

This clonotype occurred a few times. The chain recombines TRBV20-1 with TRBJ2-7, with 8 positions matching TRBD2. There are 12 residues in the CDR3. In germline, CDR1 is DFQATT, CDR2 SNEGSKA (reference sequence). The CDR3 DNA reads TGCAGCGCGAGCGGGAGACCCTACGAGCAGTACTTC. This codes for CSASGRPYEQYF.

This clonotype is medium-sized within its sample. The V gene is TRBV6-5, the J gene TRBJ1-6; D is possibly TRBD1 (6 bases). V lost 5 bases to trimming and J lost 10 bases, with 18 bases between them. CDR1 is MNHEY and CDR2 is SVGAGI in the germline V gene. The CDR3 has 15 amino acids. The CDR3 DNA sequence: TGTGCCAGCAGTAAATGGACAGCCGGCGAATCACCCCTCCACTTT. Amino acid sequence: CASSKWTAGESPLHF.

This clonotype was observed a few times. This sequence joins TRBV14 and TRBJ1-3, with unresolved D. V was trimmed by 4 bases and J by 0 bases, leaving 7 bases between them. The CDR3 has 14 amino acids. CDR1 and CDR2 (germline): SGHDN, FVKESK. CDR3 DNA: TGTGCCAGCAGCCTTATTAGCTCTGGAAACACCATATATTTT. Protein product: CASSLISSGNTIYF.

The chain joins TRBV20-1 to TRBJ1-5, with D tentatively TRBD1 (6 bases). The CDR3 is 16 residues long. The germline gives CDR1 DFQATT, CDR2 SNEGSKA (reference sequence). V shed 3 bases and J shed 2 bases, with 17 bases lying between them. CDR3 coding DNA: TGCAGTGCTAGTCTCCTACCATGGACAGGCAATCAGCCCCAGCATTTT. Its protein is CSASLLPWTGNQPQHF.

This chain uses TRBV24-1 with TRBJ2-3; TRBD1 might be the D (6 bases). Germline V CDR1 and CDR2: KGHDR, SFDVKD. The CDR3 contains 15 residues. Trimming stripped 0 bases from V and 7 bases from J, with 13 bases between. CDR3 in amino acids: CATSDLAQGRNTQYF. The DNA for the CDR3 is TGTGCCACCAGTGATTTGGCACAGGGAAGAAATACGCAGTATTTT.

By frequency in the sample, this clonotype is medium-sized. The chain has TRBV7-2 and TRBJ2-1; no reliable D call. CDR1 and CDR2 (germline): SGHTA, FQGNSA. CDR3 length: 13 amino acids. Deletions cut 2 bases from V and 7 bases from J, with 9 bases between. The CDR3: CASSLLAFNEQFF. The CDR3, as DNA: TGTGCCAGCAGCTTATTGGCTTTTAATGAGCAGTTCTTC.